The 32 T cell receptor beta chains below all came from one sample that was sequenced in a study of blood T cell repertoires in COVID-19. Assay: immunoSEQ multiplex PCR; the TCRdb copy retains only in-frame clones and omits some. This sample has about 61,000 clones, with approximately 79% found just once. Sequences were obtained from peripheral blood. These receptors came from a woman between 70 and 85 years old with acute or convalescent COVID-19.

The V and J genes are TRBV3-1 (or the pseudogene TRBV3-2) and TRBJ2-2; TRBD1 matches at 8 bases. Germline loops: CDR1 LGHDT, CDR2 YNNKEL (reference sequence). V shed 4 bases and J 7 bases; nucleotides not matched to a gene: 2. The CDR3 is 13 amino acids. CDR3 amino acids: CASSPTGGGELFF. The DNA of the CDR3 is TGTGCCAGCAGCCCTACAGGGGGCGGGGAGCTGTTTTTT.

The chain carries TRBV13 and TRBJ2-3; possibly TRBD2 for D (6 bases). The CDR3 contains 14 residues. V lost 3 bases and J 1 base, leaving 8 bases between the germline ends. In germline, CDR1 is PRHDT, CDR2 FYEKMQ (reference sequence). CDR3 sequence reads: CASSLGGGTDTQYF. The CDR3 nucleotides read TGTGCCAGCAGCTTGGGCGGGGGCACAGATACGCAGTATTTT.

The chain couples TRBV6-2 or TRBV6-3 to TRBJ2-3; perhaps TRBD1 as D (5 bases). The CDR3 runs to 15 residues. The V gene's germline CDR1 is MNHEY and CDR2 SVGEGT. Trimming took 2 bases from V and 2 from J, leaving 11 bases between them. The CDR3 region has the DNA TGTGCCAGCAGTTACGGGTCAGGGAACACAGATACGCAGTATTTT. Its translation: CASSYGSGNTDTQYF.

This sequence joins TRBV11-3 and TRBJ1-2, with TRBD1 matching 7 bases. Unmatched junction bases numbered 4, after V lost 2 bases and J lost 4 bases. The germline V gene encodes CDR1 SGHNT and CDR2 YENEEA. The length of the CDR3 is 14 residues. This chain's CDR3 is CASSLQGVSYGYTF. The CDR3 coding sequence is TGTGCCAGCAGCTTACAGGGGGTTAGCTATGGCTACACCTTC.

The CDR3 DNA reads TGTGCCAGCAGTTCCGGGACTGTCAATGAAAAACTGTTTTTT. It codes for CASSSGTVNEKLFF. V and J are TRBV3-1 (or the pseudogene TRBV3-2) and TRBJ1-4; tentative D call: TRBD1 (5 bases). The CDR3 is 14 amino acids. Germline loops: CDR1 LGHDT, CDR2 YNNKEL (reference sequence). V dropped 6 bases and J dropped 5 bases, with 13 bases sitting between them.

This clone was seen a handful of times. The gene calls are TRBV9 and TRBJ2-7; 12 bases match TRBD1. CDR3 length: 15 amino acids. Germline lookup yields CDR1 SGDLS and CDR2 YYNGEE. J lost 7 bases, V lost 6 bases, and 11 bases had no gene match. The CDR3 DNA reads as TGTGCCAGCACTCGTGGGGACAGGGGGCGCGAAGAGCAGTACTTC. Translation: CASTRGDRGREEQYF.

V usage is TRBV11-3 and J usage is TRBJ2-1; TRBD2 matches at 14 bases. Germline trimming cut 5 bases from V and 4 bases from J; bases unmatched to any gene: 13. This CDR3 is 19 amino acids long. Germline CDR1 and CDR2: SGHNT and YENEEA. This CDR3 reads CASSPPFGLAGGLYNEQFF. DNA of the CDR3: TGTGCCAGCAGCCCCCCCTTCGGACTAGCGGGGGGTCTATACAATGAGCAGTTCTTC.

J is TRBJ2-3 and V is TRBV7-3; tentatively, D is TRBD2 (5 bases). Between the trimmed V and J ends, which lost 5 bases and 5 bases, there was a span of 11 bases. Germline lookup yields CDR1 SGHTA and CDR2 FQGTGA. This CDR3 spans 13 amino acids. CDR3 nucleotide sequence: TGTGCCAGCAGCACCCGCCGGGGAGATACGCAGTATTTT. It is translated as CASSTRRGDTQYF.

This chain uses TRBV18 with TRBJ2-7, with 7 bases fitting TRBD2. The J segment lost 1 base and the V segment lost 2 bases, leaving 2 bases of the junction unmatched. CDR3 length: 14 amino acids. CDR1 is KGHSH and CDR2 is LQKENI in the germline V gene. The CDR3 DNA reads as TGTGCCAGCTCACCAGGGGGGGTTTCCTACGAGCAGTACTTC. As protein: CASSPGGVSYEQYF.

This clone was detected only a few times. CDR3 sequence (DNA): TGTGCCAGCAGTGAGGACAGGGGATCCTACGAGCAGTACTTC. It is translated as CASSEDRGSYEQYF. The chain has TRBV2 and TRBJ2-7; 9 positions match TRBD1. The CDR3 length is 14 residues. The germline V gene has CDR1 SNHLY and CDR2 FYNNEI. After removal of 3 bases from V and 1 base from J, the junction contained 1 base not matched to a gene.

This chain joins TRBV5-5 and TRBJ2-5; D is uncertain. CDR3 size: 15 residues. The V and J ends lost 3 bases and 5 bases respectively, with 17 bases between them. Germline V gives CDR1 SGHKS, CDR2 YYEKEE (reference sequence). The chain's CDR3 is CASSSTGHAGETQYF. DNA of the CDR3: TGTGCCAGCAGCTCAACCGGCCATGCCGGGGAGACCCAGTACTTC.

With respect to this clone: This CDR3 fails to terminate in the conserved phenylalanine or tryptophan, so it likely reflects a read error. The DNA is omitted, as the CDR3 cannot be located on it reliably, and the CDR3 follows TCRdb's listing. The V call is TRBV6-1, the J call TRBJ1-6. The germline CDR1 and CDR2 sequences are MNHNS and SASEGT. The CDR3 has 11 residues if both end residues are counted. CDR3 loop: CASSEGGDLHT.

This chain connects TRBV7-2 to TRBJ1-5, with a weak D call TRBD1 (5 bases). The germline gives CDR1 SGHTA, CDR2 FQGNSA. Trimming took 1 base from V and 7 from J, leaving 14 bases between them. The CDR3 runs 15 residues. The CDR3 nucleotides are TGTGCCAGCAGCTTAGACGGGGGATCTCGCCAGCCCCAGCATTTT. It specifies CASSLDGGSRQPQHF.

This chain joins TRBV11-1 and TRBJ2-2; possibly TRBD1 for D (7 bases). The CDR3 runs to 15 residues. Trimming cost V 3 bases and J 4 bases, with 12 bases left between them. The V gene's germline CDR1 is SGHAT and CDR2 FQDESV (reference sequence). CDR3 in amino acids: CASSLAQGGTGELFF. CDR3 nucleotides: TGTGCCAGCAGCTTGGCCCAGGGGGGCACCGGGGAGCTGTTTTTT.

This chain uses TRBV10-3 with TRBJ2-2; 9 nucleotides align to TRBD2. The CDR3 runs 14 residues. Germline values: CDR1 ENHRY, CDR2 SYGVKD. V lost 6 bases to trimming and J lost 7 bases; unmatched junction nucleotides: 6. DNA for the CDR3: TGTGCCATCAGAGGACTAGCGTACGACGGGGAGCTGTTTTTT. It yields the protein CAIRGLAYDGELFF.

V usage is TRBV7-9 and J usage is TRBJ2-3; tentative D call: TRBD2 (6 bases). This CDR3 contains 17 residues. In germline, CDR1 is SEHNR, CDR2 FQNEAQ (reference sequence). CDR3 protein: CAVTNPVAGTPTDTQYF. The CDR3 DNA reads as TGTGCAGTAACCAATCCCGTGGCGGGGACTCCCACAGATACGCAGTATTTT.

The count of this clone is one. The rearrangement uses TRBV4-2 and TRBJ1-1; the D gene is possibly TRBD1 (5 bases). Germline values: CDR1 LGHNA, CDR2 YNFKEQ. This CDR3 has 17 amino acids. V lost 3 bases to trimming and J lost 0 bases, with 17 bases between them. CDR3 sequence: CASSQALSRGMNTEAFF. CDR3 DNA sequence: TGTGCCAGCAGCCAGGCCTTATCGCGGGGGATGAACACTGAAGCTTTCTTT.

This rearrangement joins TRBV24-1 to TRBJ2-1; 12 bases map to TRBD1. Germline assignment: CDR1 KGHDR and CDR2 SFDVKD. The CDR3 runs to 16 residues. J lost 6 bases, V lost 4 bases, and 6 bases had no gene match. CDR3 in amino acids: CATSENRDRGRNEQFF. DNA of the CDR3: TGTGCCACCAGTGAAAACCGGGACAGGGGGCGCAATGAGCAGTTCTTC.

This clone was recorded a few times. The chain has TRBV7-9 and TRBJ1-4; D call uncertain. Germline lookup yields CDR1 SEHNR and CDR2 FQNEAQ (reference sequence). Trimming removed 2 bases from V and 7 bases from J, with 20 bases in between. There are 17 residues in the CDR3. CDR3 bases: TGTGCCAGCAGCTTAATCATGACCGACCGAGGCCGTGAAAAACTGTTTTTT. It encodes CASSLIMTDRGREKLFF.

The chain is built from TRBV4-2 and TRBJ2-1; 8 bases agree with TRBD2. There are 16 residues in the CDR3. Germline V gene sequence: CDR1 LGHNA, CDR2 YNFKEQ. V shed 0 bases, J shed 8 bases, and the junction held 9 bases outside the gene matches. The CDR3 sequence: CASSQEGPGGGDEQFF. The CDR3, as DNA: TGTGCCAGCAGCCAAGAGGGCCCCGGGGGGGGCGATGAGCAGTTCTTC.

This clone was seen more than once but under ten times. Here the CDR3 reads CASSQQGKGPLEQYF. In nucleotides, the CDR3 is TGTGCCAGCAGCCAACAGGGGAAGGGCCCCCTCGAGCAGTACTTC. The rearrangement uses TRBV16 and TRBJ2-7, with a possible D match to TRBD1 (6 bases). Trimming shortened V by 2 bases and J by 6 bases, and 17 bases separated the two germline ends. The CDR3 loop spans 15 amino acids. In germline, CDR1 is KGHSY, CDR2 FQNENV.

This clone was counted a single time. The chain recombines TRBV6-2 or TRBV6-3 with TRBJ1-6, with D possibly TRBD1 on 5 matching bases. The CDR3 is 14 residues long. V was shortened by 2 bases and J by 10 bases, with 12 bases between the two germline ends. The germline CDR1 and CDR2 sequences are MNHEY and SVGEGT. CDR3 nucleotide sequence: TGTGCCAGCAGTTACACAGGCGCTGGATCACCCCTCCACTTT. Amino acid sequence: CASSYTGAGSPLHF.

The rearrangement uses TRBV3-1 (or the pseudogene TRBV3-2) and TRBJ1-1; D gene ambiguous. Trimming stripped 7 bases from V and 6 bases from J, with 15 bases between. The V gene's germline CDR1 is LGHDT and CDR2 YNNKEL (reference sequence). The CDR3 length is 13 residues. The CDR3 DNA is TGTGCCAGCAACATTCCAGGAATGGCTGAAGCTTTCTTT. It yields the protein CASNIPGMAEAFF.

This chain joins TRBV9 and TRBJ2-2, with D tentatively TRBD1 (5 bases). The germline V gene has CDR1 SGDLS and CDR2 YYNGEE. Trimming stripped 3 bases from V and 6 bases from J, with 12 bases between. The CDR3 runs 14 residues. The CDR3 here is CASSANLGAGELFF. CDR3 nucleotide sequence: TGTGCCAGCAGCGCTAACCTAGGGGCCGGGGAGCTGTTTTTT.

This sequence joins TRBV5-1 and TRBJ1-1; TRBD1 matches 9 bases. The CDR3 is 19 amino acids. Germline CDR1 is SGHRS and CDR2 is YFSETQ. Unmatched junction bases numbered 15, after V lost 0 bases and J lost 3 bases. CDR3 coding DNA: TGCGCCAGCAGCTTGGCCTGGACAGGGGTTCGTAGACTACACACTGAAGCTTTCTTT. This sequence encodes CASSLAWTGVRRLHTEAFF.

This rearrangement joins TRBV5-5 to TRBJ1-3; D ambiguous. The CDR3 length is 15 residues. V lost 2 bases, J lost 0 bases, and 9 bases lay in between. Germline V gene lookup returns CDR1 SGHKS and CDR2 YYEKEE (reference sequence). The CDR3 DNA reads TGTGCCAGCAGCTTAGATCCAGGCTCTGGAAACACCATATATTTT. As protein: CASSLDPGSGNTIYF.

J is TRBJ2-5 and V is TRBV9, with a tentative D call TRBD2 (5 bases). V gave up 2 bases and J gave up 5 bases, with 16 bases separating them. The length of the CDR3 is 15 residues. Per the germline V gene, CDR1 is SGDLS and CDR2 is YYNGEE. The CDR3 spells CASSVGVAQSETQYF. The CDR3 DNA sequence: TGTGCCAGCAGCGTCGGGGTCGCGCAATCGGAGACCCAGTACTTC.

The rearrangement uses TRBV6-4 and TRBJ2-3; a possible D gene is TRBD1 (5 bases). The V end lost 5 bases, the J end lost 3 bases, and 9 bases lay between the germline ends. This CDR3 is built from 13 residues. Germline V lookup: CDR1 MRHNA, CDR2 SNTAGT. The CDR3 region has the DNA TGTGCCAGCAGTAGGGGAAGTACAGATACGCAGTATTTT. This gives the protein CASSRGSTDTQYF.

V gene TRBV10-1 combines with J gene TRBJ1-3; D is unresolved. The CDR3 extends over 14 amino acids. V dropped 0 bases and J dropped 5 bases, with 8 bases sitting between them. Germline V lookup: CDR1 WNHNN, CDR2 SYGVQD (reference sequence). DNA for the CDR3: TGCGCCAGCAGTGAGTCGTACTTTCGAAACACCATATATTTT. It codes for CASSESYFRNTIYF.

The V gene is TRBV10-3, the J gene TRBJ1-5; D may be TRBD1 (6 bases). The CDR3 is 14 amino acids. V shed 6 bases and J shed 6 bases, with 15 bases lying between them. The germline V gene has CDR1 ENHRY and CDR2 SYGVKD. This CDR3 reads CAISEGGTGQPQHF. The DNA of the CDR3 is TGTGCCATCAGCGAGGGGGGGACGGGTCAGCCCCAGCATTTT.

This clone showed up just a few times. The rearrangement uses TRBV4-1 and TRBJ2-1; D possibly corresponds to TRBD2 (6 bases). V lost 1 base and J 8 bases, leaving 9 bases between the germline ends. The germline V gene has CDR1 MGHRA and CDR2 YSYEKL. CDR3 length: 13 residues. The CDR3 nucleotides are TGCGCCAGCAGCCAAGGACTAGTCTATGAGCAGTTCTTC. This gives the protein CASSQGLVYEQFF.

Worth noting for this clone: The junction and the germline gene differ at one end; a read error may be behind it. V gene TRBV3-1 (or the pseudogene TRBV3-2) combines with J gene TRBJ1-5; the D gene is possibly TRBD1 (5 bases). There are 13 residues in the CDR3. Germline assignment: CDR1 LGHDT and CDR2 YNNKEL (reference sequence). The DNA for the CDR3 is TGTGCCAGCAGCCTCTCCAGGGATCAACCCCAGCATTTT. It translates to CASSLSRDQPQHF.